A single sample gave rise to the 15 T cell receptor beta chains below, sequenced in a study of identical twins. MiXCR, applied by TCRdb to the 5' RACE reads, yields one record per CDR3 protein. The sample lists 200,000 to 250,000 distinct CDR3 sequences, about 6.7% occurring once. These data also featured in a second study, about T cells expressing NK-cell markers.

The sequenced material came from CD8+ T cells sorted from blood. The receptor set was obtained from a woman aged 18-29 years in good health.

This clonotype came up a few times. The chain employs TRBV5-1 and TRBJ2-7; D is perhaps TRBD1 or TRBD2 (6 bases each). V was trimmed by 0 bases and J by 4 bases, leaving 17 bases between them. This CDR3 contains 16 residues. The germline gives CDR1 SGHRS, CDR2 YFSETQ. CDR3 DNA sequence: TGCGCCAGCAGCTTGGGATATGGCGGGGACAATTACGAGCAGTACTTC. It codes for CASSLGYGGDNYEQYF.

This clonotype was seen once. The chain is built from TRBV6-5 and TRBJ1-1; the D is unclear. Germline-derived CDR1 and CDR2 are MNHEY and SVGAGI. This CDR3 contains 14 residues. Trimming left V 5 bases short and J 4 bases short, with 14 bases between. The CDR3, as DNA: TGTGCCAGCAGTCTACGGCACCGGGGCACTGAAGCTTTCTTT. Protein product: CASSLRHRGTEAFF.

J is TRBJ2-3 and V is TRBV30, with D uncertain. Germline V lookup: CDR1 GTSNPN, CDR2 SVGIG (reference sequence). The CDR3 is 13 amino acids. CDR3 coding DNA: TGTGCGGTGGAAAGTACTAACACAGATACGCAGTATTTT. Translation gives CAVESTNTDTQYF.

This clonotype was seen at least ten times. The V gene is TRBV20-1, the J gene TRBJ2-2, with TRBD2 matching 7 bases. The germline V gene encodes CDR1 DFQATT and CDR2 SNEGSKA (reference sequence). V trimming: 1 base; J trimming: 3 bases; junction bases outside the gene matches: 2. The CDR3 covers 14 residues. The CDR3 region has the DNA TGCAGTGCTAGAGGAAGCGGGGACACCGGGGAGCTGTTTTTT. This encodes CSARGSGDTGELFF.

The J gene is TRBJ2-1, the V gene TRBV11-2; a weak D match, TRBD2 (5 bases). Trimming cost V 2 bases and J 5 bases, with 10 bases left between them. The CDR3 covers 14 residues. Per the germline V gene, CDR1 is SGHAT and CDR2 is FQNNGV. The CDR3 coding sequence is TGTGCCAGCAGCTTACTAGCTCCGCACAATGAGCAGTTCTTC. This gives the protein CASSLLAPHNEQFF.

The V gene is TRBV6-4, the J gene TRBJ1-1; D ambiguous. V shed 5 bases and J shed 3 bases, with 13 bases lying between them. Germline V gene data show CDR1 as MRHNA and CDR2 as SNTAGT. The CDR3 contains 14 residues. The CDR3 loop reads CASSLHEGDTEAFF. In DNA form, the CDR3 reads TGTGCCAGCAGTCTCCACGAGGGTGACACTGAAGCTTTCTTT.

This clonotype was observed a few times. The chain links TRBV9 to TRBJ1-5; D gene uncertain. V lost 2 bases and J lost 0, with 6 bases in between. This CDR3 has 14 amino acids. CDR1 SGDLS and CDR2 YYNGEE come from the germline V gene. CDR3 region: CASSVSGSNQPQHF. In nucleotides, the CDR3 is TGTGCCAGCAGCGTTAGCGGTAGCAATCAGCCCCAGCATTTT. The full variable domain, in which reference TRBV9 and TRBJ1-5 provide the parts outside the CDR3, is DSGVTQTPKHLITATGQRVTLRCSPRSGDLSVYWYQQSLDQGLQFLIQYYNGEERAKGNILERFSAQQFPDLHSELNLSSLELGDSALYFCASSVSGSNQPQHFGDGTRLSIL.

This sequence joins TRBV9 and TRBJ2-1, with TRBD2 matching over 7 bases. CDR1 SGDLS and CDR2 YYNGEE come from the germline V gene. The CDR3 extends over 17 amino acids. The ends lost 0 bases at V and 3 bases at J; junction bases unmatched: 9. The CDR3 reads CASSVGASGNFYNEQFF. As DNA, the CDR3 is TGTGCCAGCAGCGTAGGGGCTAGCGGAAATTTCTACAATGAGCAGTTCTTC. The full variable domain, with the rest looked up from reference TRBV9 and TRBJ2-1, is DSGVTQTPKHLITATGQRVTLRCSPRSGDLSVYWYQQSLDQGLQFLIQYYNGEERAKGNILERFSAQQFPDLHSELNLSSLELGDSALYFCASSVGASGNFYNEQFFGPGTRLTVL.

The table lists this clonotype with a few counts. This rearrangement joins TRBV6-1 to TRBJ2-3; maybe TRBD2 (5 bases). CDR3 length: 14 residues. Germline loops: CDR1 MNHNS, CDR2 SASEGT. V lost 3 bases and J 2 bases, leaving 9 bases between the germline ends. Here the CDR3 DNA reads TGTGCCAGCAGTGATAACGGGAACACAGATACGCAGTATTTT. Residues: CASSDNGNTDTQYF.

At least ten counts were recorded for this clonotype. The CDR3 coding sequence is TGCAGTGCTGCGACTAGCGGGAGCCCCACCTACGAGCAGTACTTC. It translates to CSAATSGSPTYEQYF. The genes are TRBV20-1 and TRBJ2-7; TRBD2 matches at 12 bases. Looked up from germline, CDR1 is DFQATT and CDR2 is SNEGSKA (reference sequence). The CDR3 length is 15 residues. The ends lost 5 bases at V and 2 bases at J; junction bases unmatched: 7.

This chain joins TRBV29-1 and TRBJ1-2; D is perhaps TRBD1 (5 bases). CDR1 and CDR2 from the germline V gene are SQVTM and ANQGSEA. This CDR3 is 13 amino acids long. V was pared by 3 bases and J by 4 bases, with 12 bases between. This CDR3 is CSVEVGARYGYTF. CDR3 in DNA: TGCAGCGTTGAGGTAGGGGCGCGCTATGGCTACACCTTC.

The chain employs TRBV7-9 and TRBJ2-5, with D perhaps given as TRBD1 or TRBD2 (5 bases each). The CDR3 length is 14 residues. Trimming left V 1 base short and J 5 bases short, with 11 bases between. CDR1 is SEHNR, CDR2 FQNEAQ, per germline (reference sequence). Written as DNA, the CDR3 is TGTGCCAGCAGCTTAGGGGGGACGGTCGAGACCCAGTACTTC. The encoded protein is CASSLGGTVETQYF.

This clonotype was seen at least ten times. This rearrangement joins TRBV27 to TRBJ2-3; a weak D match, TRBD2 (5 bases). CDR3 length: 15 amino acids. Trimming left V 0 bases short and J 6 bases short, with 13 bases between. The germline V gene encodes CDR1 MNHEY and CDR2 SMNVEV (reference sequence). In DNA, the CDR3 is TGTGCCAGCAGTTTATCGGCCCGGGGATCCGATACGCAGTATTTT. This sequence encodes CASSLSARGSDTQYF.

In this sample, this clonotype turned up a few times. J is TRBJ2-3 and V is TRBV9; D gene unclear. V lost 3 bases and J 1 base, leaving 12 bases between the germline ends. In germline, CDR1 is SGDLS, CDR2 YYNGEE. CDR3 length equals 15 residues. CDR3 DNA: TGTGCCAGCAGCGCGGCCCGCCAGGGCACAGATACGCAGTATTTT. The encoded protein is CASSAARQGTDTQYF.

This chain joins TRBV6-5 and TRBJ2-3; 8 nucleotides align to TRBD2. V was clipped by 0 bases and J by 8 bases; unmatched bases: 4. CDR1 is MNHEY and CDR2 is SVGAGI in the germline V gene. CDR3 size: 14 residues. The DNA of the CDR3 is TGTGCCAGCAGTTACTCCCGGGGGGGCGGTACGCAGTATTTT. Its translation: CASSYSRGGGTQYF.